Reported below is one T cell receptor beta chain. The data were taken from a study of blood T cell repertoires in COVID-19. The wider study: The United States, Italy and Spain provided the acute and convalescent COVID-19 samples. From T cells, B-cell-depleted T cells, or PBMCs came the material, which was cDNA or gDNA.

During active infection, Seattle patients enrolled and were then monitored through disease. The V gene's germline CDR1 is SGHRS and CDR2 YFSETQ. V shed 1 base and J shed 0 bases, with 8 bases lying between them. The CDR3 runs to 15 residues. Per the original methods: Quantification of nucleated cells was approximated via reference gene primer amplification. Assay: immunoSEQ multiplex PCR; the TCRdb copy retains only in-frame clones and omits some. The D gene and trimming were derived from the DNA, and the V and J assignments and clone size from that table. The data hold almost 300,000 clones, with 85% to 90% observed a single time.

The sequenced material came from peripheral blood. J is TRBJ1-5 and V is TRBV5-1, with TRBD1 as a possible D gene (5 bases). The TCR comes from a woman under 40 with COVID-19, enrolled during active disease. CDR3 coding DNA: TGCGCCAGCAGCTTGTGGGGCGGTAGCAATCAGCCCCAGCATTTT. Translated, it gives CASSLWGGSNQPQHF.